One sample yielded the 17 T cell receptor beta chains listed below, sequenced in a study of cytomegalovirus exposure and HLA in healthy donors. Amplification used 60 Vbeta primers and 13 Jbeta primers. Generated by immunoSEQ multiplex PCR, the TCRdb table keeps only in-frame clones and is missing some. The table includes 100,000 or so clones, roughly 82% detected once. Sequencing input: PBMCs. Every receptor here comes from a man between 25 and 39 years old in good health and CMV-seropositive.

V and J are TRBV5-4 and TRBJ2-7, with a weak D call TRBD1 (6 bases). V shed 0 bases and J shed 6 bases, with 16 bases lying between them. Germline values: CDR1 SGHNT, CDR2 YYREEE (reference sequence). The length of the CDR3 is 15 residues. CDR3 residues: CASSLAARGIAEQYF. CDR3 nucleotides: TGTGCCAGCAGCTTGGCCGCCAGGGGCATCGCCGAGCAGTACTTC.

The CDR3 sequence: CASSTDSGSFYGYTF. The CDR3 DNA sequence: TGTGCCAGCAGTACCGACTCTGGGTCCTTTTATGGCTACACCTTC. This chain joins TRBV28 and TRBJ1-2; D gene unclear. CDR3 length equals 15 residues. CDR1 MDHEN and CDR2 SYDVKM come from the germline V gene. V was clipped by 5 bases and J by 5 bases, with 18 bases between them.

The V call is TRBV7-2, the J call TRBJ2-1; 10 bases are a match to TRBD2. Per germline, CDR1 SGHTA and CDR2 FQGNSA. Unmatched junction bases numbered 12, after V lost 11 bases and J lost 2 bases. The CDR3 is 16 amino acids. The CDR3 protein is CASRGSGRTTYNEQFF. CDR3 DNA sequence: TGTGCCTCGAGAGGTAGCGGGAGGACAACCTACAATGAGCAGTTCTTC. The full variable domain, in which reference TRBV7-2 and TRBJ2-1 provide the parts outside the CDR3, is GAGVSQSPSNKVTEKGKDVELRCDPISGHTALYWYRQSLGQGLEFLIYFQGNSAPDKSGLPSDRFSAERTGGSVSTLTIQRTQQEDSAVYLCASRGSGRTTYNEQFFGPGTRLTVL.

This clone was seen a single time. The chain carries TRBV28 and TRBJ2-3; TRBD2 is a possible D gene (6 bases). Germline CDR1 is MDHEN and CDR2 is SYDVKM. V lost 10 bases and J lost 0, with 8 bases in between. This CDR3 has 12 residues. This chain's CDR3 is CAIGGSTDTQYF. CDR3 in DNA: TGTGCCATCGGGGGAAGCACAGATACGCAGTATTTT.

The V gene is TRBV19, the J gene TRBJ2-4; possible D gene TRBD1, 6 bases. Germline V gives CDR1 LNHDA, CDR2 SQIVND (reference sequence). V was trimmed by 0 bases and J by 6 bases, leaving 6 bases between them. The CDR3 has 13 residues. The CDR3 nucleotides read TGTGCCAGTAGTATAGACAGGGGAAACATTCAGTACTTC. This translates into CASSIDRGNIQYF.

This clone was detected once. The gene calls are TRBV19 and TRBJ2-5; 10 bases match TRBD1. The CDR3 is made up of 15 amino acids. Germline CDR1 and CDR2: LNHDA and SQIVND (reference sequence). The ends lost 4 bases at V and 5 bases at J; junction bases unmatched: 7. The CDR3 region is CASSTGTGAQETQYF. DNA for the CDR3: TGTGCCAGTAGTACGGGGACAGGGGCGCAGGAGACCCAGTACTTC.

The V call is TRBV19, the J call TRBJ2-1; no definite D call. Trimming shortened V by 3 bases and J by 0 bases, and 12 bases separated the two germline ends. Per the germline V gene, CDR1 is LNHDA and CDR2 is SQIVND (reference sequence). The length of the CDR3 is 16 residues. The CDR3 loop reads CASSMPGFSSYNEQFF. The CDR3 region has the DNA TGTGCCAGTAGTATGCCAGGCTTTAGCTCCTACAATGAGCAGTTCTTC.

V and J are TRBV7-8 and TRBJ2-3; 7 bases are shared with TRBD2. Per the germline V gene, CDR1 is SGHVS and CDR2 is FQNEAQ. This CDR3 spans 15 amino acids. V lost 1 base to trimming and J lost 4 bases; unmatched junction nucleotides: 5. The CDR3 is CASSLERGAPDTQYF. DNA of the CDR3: TGTGCCAGCAGCTTAGAGCGGGGAGCCCCAGATACGCAGTATTTT.

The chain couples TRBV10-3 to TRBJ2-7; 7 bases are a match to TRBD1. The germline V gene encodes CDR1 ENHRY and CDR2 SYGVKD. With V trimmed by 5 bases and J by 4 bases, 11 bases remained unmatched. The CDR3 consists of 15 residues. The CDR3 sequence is CAISRGETGPYEQYF. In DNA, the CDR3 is TGTGCCATCAGTCGAGGAGAGACAGGGCCGTACGAGCAGTACTTC.

The CDR3 reads CASSPKELLAEQFF. The CDR3 nucleotides read TGTGCCAGCAGCCCGAAGGAGTTACTAGCGGAGCAGTTCTTC. The V gene is TRBV5-6, the J gene TRBJ2-1; 7 bases match TRBD2. The germline V gene has CDR1 SGHDT and CDR2 YYEEEE. The CDR3 runs to 14 residues. The V gene end was trimmed by 4 bases and the J gene end by 10 bases; junction bases not matched to a gene: 11. Supplemented by reference TRBV5-6 and TRBJ2-1, the full variable domain reads DAGVTQSPTHLIKTRGQQVTLRCSPKSGHDTVSWYQQALGQGPQFIFQYYEEEERQRGNFPDRFSGHQFPNYSSELNVNALLLGDSALYLCASSPKELLAEQFFGPGTRLTVL.

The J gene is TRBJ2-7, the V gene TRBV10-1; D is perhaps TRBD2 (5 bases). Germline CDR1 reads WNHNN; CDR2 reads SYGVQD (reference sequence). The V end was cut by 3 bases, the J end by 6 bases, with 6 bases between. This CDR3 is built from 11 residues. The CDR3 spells CASSEEGEQYF. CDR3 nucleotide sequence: TGCGCCAGCAGTGAAGAGGGCGAGCAGTACTTC.

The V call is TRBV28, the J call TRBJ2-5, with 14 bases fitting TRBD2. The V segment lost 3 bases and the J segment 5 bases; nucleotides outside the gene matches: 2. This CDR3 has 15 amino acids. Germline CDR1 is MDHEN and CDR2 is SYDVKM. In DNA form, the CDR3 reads TGTGCCAGCAGTTTCAGGACTAGCGGGAGGGAGACCCAGTACTTC. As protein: CASSFRTSGRETQYF.

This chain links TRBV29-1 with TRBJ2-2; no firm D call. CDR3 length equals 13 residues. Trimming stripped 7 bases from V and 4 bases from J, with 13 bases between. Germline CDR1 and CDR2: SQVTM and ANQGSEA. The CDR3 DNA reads TGCAGCGCGAGCGAGACGGTCACCGGGGAGCTGTTTTTT. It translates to CSASETVTGELFF.

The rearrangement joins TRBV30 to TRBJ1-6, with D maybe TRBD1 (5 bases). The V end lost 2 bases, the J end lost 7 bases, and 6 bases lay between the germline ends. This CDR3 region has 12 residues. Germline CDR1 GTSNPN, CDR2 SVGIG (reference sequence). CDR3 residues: CAWSRGNSPLHF. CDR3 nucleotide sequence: TGTGCCTGGAGTAGGGGAAATTCACCCCTCCACTTT. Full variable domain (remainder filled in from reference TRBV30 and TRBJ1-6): SQTIHQWPATLVQPVGSPLSLECTVEGTSNPNLYWYRQAAGRGLQLLFYSVGIGQISSEVPQNLSASRPQDRQFILSSKKLLLSDSGFYLCAWSRGNSPLHFGNGTRLTVT.

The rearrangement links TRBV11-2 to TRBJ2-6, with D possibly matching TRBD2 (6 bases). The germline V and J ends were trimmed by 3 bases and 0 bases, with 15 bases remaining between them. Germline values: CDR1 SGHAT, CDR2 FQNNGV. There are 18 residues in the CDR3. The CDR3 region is CASSLEGYQSSGANVLTF. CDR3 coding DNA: TGTGCCAGCAGCTTGGAGGGGTATCAGAGCTCTGGGGCCAACGTCCTGACTTTC.

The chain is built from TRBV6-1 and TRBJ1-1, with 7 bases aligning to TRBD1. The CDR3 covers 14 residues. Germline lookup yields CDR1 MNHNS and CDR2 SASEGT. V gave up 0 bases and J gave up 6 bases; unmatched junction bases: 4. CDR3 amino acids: CASSEATGIAEAFF. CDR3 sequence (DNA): TGTGCCAGCAGTGAAGCGACAGGGATAGCTGAAGCTTTCTTT.

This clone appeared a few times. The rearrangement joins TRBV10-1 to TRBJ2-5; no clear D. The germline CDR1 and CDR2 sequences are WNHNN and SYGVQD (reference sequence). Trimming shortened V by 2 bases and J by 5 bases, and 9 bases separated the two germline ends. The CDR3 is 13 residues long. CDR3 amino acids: CASSEGSSETQYF. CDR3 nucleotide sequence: TGCGCCAGCAGTGAGGGCAGTTCGGAGACCCAGTACTTC.